This entry lists 12 T cell receptor beta chains sequenced from one sample in a study of OX40 agonist ivuxolimab in advanced cancers. Data came from immunoSEQ multiplex PCR; TCRdb stores just in-frame clones and leaves some out. The sample consists of around 17,000 clones, over 75% of them appearing once. Here the sequenced sample was CD4+ or CD8+ T cells sorted from blood, taken in a trial of the OX40 agonist ivuxolimab. Receptors originate from an adult with an advanced solid tumor such as melanoma, head and neck, liver or kidney cancer.

The chain uses TRBV11-3 and TRBJ2-7; a possible D gene is TRBD1 (6 bases). This CDR3 has 17 amino acids. Germline V gene lookup returns CDR1 SGHNT and CDR2 YENEEA. The V end lost 8 bases, the J end lost 1 base, and 24 bases lay between the germline ends. CDR3 sequence reads: CASAYWEPTGSSYEQYF. CDR3 coding DNA: TGTGCCAGCGCATATTGGGAGCCGACAGGTTCGTCCTACGAGCAGTACTTC.

V and J are TRBV6-6 and TRBJ2-7; D remains ambiguous. V lost 3 bases and J lost 6, with 18 bases in between. This CDR3 is built from 15 residues. Germline assignment: CDR1 MNHNY and CDR2 SVGAGI (reference sequence). CDR3 sequence: CASSYRPAGPGEQYF. The CDR3 DNA follows: TGTGCCAGCAGTTATCGCCCAGCAGGCCCGGGCGAGCAGTACTTC.

The chain has TRBV11-3 and TRBJ2-1; TRBD2 might be the D (5 bases). V was pared by 0 bases and J by 0 bases, with 6 bases between. The germline gives CDR1 SGHNT, CDR2 YENEEA. CDR3 size: 15 residues. The CDR3 coding sequence is TGTGCCAGCAGCTTAGAAGGGAGCTCCTACAATGAGCAGTTCTTC. Translation: CASSLEGSSYNEQFF.

The J gene is TRBJ1-1, the V gene TRBV5-6; TRBD1 agrees at 8 bases. The CDR3 extends over 16 amino acids. With 0 bases clipped from V and 5 bases from J, the junction kept 9 bases outside the gene matches. Germline CDR1 SGHDT, CDR2 YYEEEE. DNA for the CDR3: TGTGCCAGCAGCTTGGGTCCAGCCCAGGGGGCGACTGAAGCTTTCTTT. It translates to CASSLGPAQGATEAFF.

This clone was seen more than once but under ten times. V is TRBV10-3 and J is TRBJ2-7; 11 nucleotides match TRBD2. With 6 bases clipped from V and 3 bases from J, the junction kept 4 bases outside the gene matches. Per germline, CDR1 ENHRY and CDR2 SYGVKD. This CDR3 comprises 14 residues. DNA of the CDR3: TGTGCCATCAGCCCCACTAGCGGGGGCTACGAGCAGTACTTC. This codes for CAISPTSGGYEQYF.

The chain employs TRBV28 and TRBJ1-4; tentative D call: TRBD1 (6 bases). Germline CDR1 and CDR2: MDHEN and SYDVKM. Trimming took 7 bases from V and 7 from J, leaving 19 bases between them. The CDR3 length is 15 residues. Here the CDR3 DNA reads TGTGCCAGCACCCCGATAGGACAGAGAGGTGAAAAACTGTTTTTT. Amino acid sequence: CASTPIGQRGEKLFF.

V usage is TRBV4-2 and J usage is TRBJ2-1, with unresolved D. Per the germline V gene, CDR1 is LGHNA and CDR2 is YNFKEQ. This CDR3 has 13 residues. Trimming left V 3 bases short and J 7 bases short, with 10 bases between. The CDR3 is CASSHGRMNEQFF. The CDR3 DNA is TGTGCCAGCAGCCACGGACGGATGAATGAGCAGTTCTTC.

The chain joins TRBV29-1 to TRBJ2-7; 10 positions match TRBD2. J lost 7 bases, V lost 7 bases, and 25 bases had no gene match. Germline V gene sequence: CDR1 SQVTM, CDR2 ANQGSEA. The CDR3 is 18 residues long. CDR3 loop: CSAAGGQGGPRGPWEQYF. The CDR3 DNA is TGCAGCGCAGCGGGGGGGCAGGGAGGCCCCCGAGGGCCTTGGGAGCAGTACTTC.

The rearrangement uses TRBV11-3 and TRBJ2-7; D unresolved. The germline V and J ends were trimmed by 0 bases and 5 bases, with 8 bases remaining between them. The CDR3 runs to 13 residues. The germline CDR1 and CDR2 sequences are SGHNT and YENEEA. This CDR3 reads CASSLEGQDEQYF. CDR3 DNA: TGTGCCAGCAGCTTAGAGGGCCAGGACGAGCAGTACTTC.

The gene calls are TRBV9 and TRBJ1-1; possible D gene TRBD1, 5 bases. The CDR3 consists of 14 residues. Germline V gene data show CDR1 as SGDLS and CDR2 as YYNGEE. Trimming cost V 0 bases and J 4 bases, with 10 bases left between them. CDR3 sequence (DNA): TGTGCCAGCAGCGTAGCAGGTAGGGGCACTGAAGCTTTCTTT. Protein sequence: CASSVAGRGTEAFF. The variable domain in full, completed from reference TRBV9 and TRBJ1-1, reads DSGVTQTPKHLITATGQRVTLRCSPRSGDLSVYWYQQSLDQGLQFLIQYYNGEERAKGNILERFSAQQFPDLHSELNLSSLELGDSALYFCASSVAGRGTEAFFGQGTRLTVV.

This clone was detected a few times. V and J are TRBV11-2 and TRBJ2-7; D perhaps matches TRBD2 (5 bases). This CDR3 is 14 amino acids long. Trimming removed 1 base from V and 3 bases from J, with 10 bases in between. Germline CDR1 and CDR2: SGHAT and FQNNGV. CDR3 sequence reads: CASSLVGEIYEQYF. The CDR3 coding sequence is TGTGCCAGCAGCTTAGTCGGGGAGATCTACGAGCAGTACTTC.

This chain connects TRBV7-9 to TRBJ2-5, with D possibly matching TRBD1 (6 bases). From germline, CDR1 is SEHNR and CDR2 FQNEAQ (reference sequence). The CDR3 spans 14 residues. Trimming removed 7 bases at V and 3 bases at J, with 15 bases between. CDR3 sequence reads: CASTQGTMKETQYF. The CDR3 nucleotides read TGTGCCAGCACCCAGGGGACAATGAAAGAGACCCAGTACTTC.